This TCR beta chain was documented in a study of T cells in Graves' hyperthyroidism and ophthalmopathy. Whole-study results and caveats: Most thyroid clonotypes that were expanded above 0.001 also turned up in blood.

From RNA transcripts, TCR beta CDR3 regions were amplified. With the HTBI primer set, the TCR CDR3 went through a first round of RT-PCR. TCRdb fed the multiplex PCR reads into MiXCR, producing one record per CDR3 protein. Of nearly 750,000 distinct CDR3 sequences in the sample, about 35% are singletons; the top ten hold roughly 31%. Trimming stripped 5 bases from V and 10 bases from J, with 18 bases between. The CDR3 covers 15 residues. The V gene's germline CDR1 is MNHNS and CDR2 SASEGT. Concerning this clonotype: Its antigen remains unknown.

This receptor was taken from a woman in her thirties or forties with Graves' hyperthyroidism. The chain links TRBV6-1 to TRBJ1-6; tentatively, D is TRBD1 (6 bases). Sequencing input: blood. The CDR3 sequence is CASSYRPGTFSPLHF. CDR3 in DNA: TGTGCCAGCAGTTACCGTCCCGGGACATTCTCACCCCTCCACTTT.